These T cell receptor beta chains were read from a single sample in a study of T cells expressing NK-cell markers. TCRdb reanalyzed the 5' RACE reads, giving one entry per CDR3 protein sequence and no DNA. This sample contains a few hundred thousand distinct CDR3 sequences. Sample: blood T cells: a sorted CD56 or NKG2C T cell subset, CD4+ or CD8+ T cells, or bulk PBMC T cells (not recorded which). The receptors were gathered from a man aged 18-69 years in good health. The CDR3 runs from the conserved cysteine through the conserved F or W.

CDR3aa	v_gene	j_gene
CASSYSGAGVETQYF	TRBV6-5	TRBJ2-5
CASSSYTLKLSF	TRBV7-9	TRBJ1-1
CASSLVPAANTGELFF	TRBV11-2	TRBJ2-2
CASGGTADTQYF	TRBV6-1	TRBJ2-3
CASSLIRTSGGLSYEQYF	TRBV5-1	TRBJ2-7
CASSLARDRGFLNTGELFF	TRBV11-1	TRBJ2-2
CASSHKRGTYEQYF	TRBV7-2	TRBJ2-7
CSARSGTSGGANTQYF	TRBV20-1	TRBJ2-3
CASSLPGGGYTF	TRBV3-1	TRBJ1-2
CSVAVGRGGTDTQYF	TRBV29-1	TRBJ2-3
CASSFGGSSTDTQYF	TRBV5-1	TRBJ2-3
CASSEPTGGRAFIHYEQYF	TRBV11-1	TRBJ2-7
CASSLRSSGYTEAFF	TRBV7-8	TRBJ1-1
CASSPRHSLTYEQYF	TRBV7-2	TRBJ2-7
CASSYSTGGVYGYTF	TRBV6-5	TRBJ1-2
CASSFRQRNTEAFF	TRBV27	TRBJ1-1
CASSYGGAGAPLHF	TRBV6-5	TRBJ1-6